These 17 T cell receptor beta chains were sequenced from one sample in a study of shared clonotypes between healthy human individuals. Only in-frame clones appear in the TCRdb table, and some are missing; sequencing was by immunoSEQ multiplex PCR. The sample has 2.3 million or so clones, approximately 93% seen once; the top ten hold about 0.41%. Sequenced input: naive CD4+ T cells from PBMCs. Subset denoted: CD45RA+ positively selected. Every receptor here comes from a man younger than 30 in good health. Some clones in this sample may be carry-over from other donors' samples.

This clone was recorded only once. The V call is TRBV20-1, the J call TRBJ2-3; the D is unclear. Germline V gene data show CDR1 as DFQATT and CDR2 as SNEGSKA (reference sequence). V lost 7 bases and J lost 3, with 8 bases in between. This CDR3 comprises 11 residues. The CDR3 sequence: CSVRWTDTQYF. The CDR3 coding sequence is TGCAGTGTGAGGTGGACAGATACGCAGTATTTT.

The genes are TRBV7-8 and TRBJ2-2, with unresolved D. The germline V gene encodes CDR1 SGHVS and CDR2 FQNEAQ. Trimming shortened V by 4 bases and J by 7 bases, and 4 bases separated the two germline ends. The CDR3 loop spans 11 amino acids. CDR3 residues: CASSSYGELFF. As DNA, the CDR3 is TGTGCCAGCAGCTCATACGGGGAGCTGTTTTTT. The full variable domain, in which reference TRBV7-8 and TRBJ2-2 provide the parts outside the CDR3, is GAGVSQSPRYKVAKRGQDVALRCDPISGHVSLFWYQQALGQGPEFLTYFQNEAQLDKSGLPSDRFFAERPEGSVSTLKIQRTQQEDSAVYLCASSSYGELFFGEGSRLTVL.

V and J are TRBV28 and TRBJ1-6; D may be TRBD1 (5 bases). Between the trimmed V and J ends, which lost 5 bases and 8 bases, there was a span of 19 bases. This CDR3 has 16 amino acids. Per germline, CDR1 MDHEN and CDR2 SYDVKM. DNA for the CDR3: TGTGCCAGCAGTGGAACCCCTTGGGGCGTGGATTCACCCCTCCACTTT. Encoded protein: CASSGTPWGVDSPLHF. The variable domain in full, completed from reference TRBV28 and TRBJ1-6, reads DVKVTQSSRYLVKRTGEKVFLECVQDMDHENMFWYRQDPGLGLRLIYFSYDVKMKEKGDIPEGYSVSREKKERFSLILESASTNQTSMYLCASSGTPWGVDSPLHFGNGTRLTVT.

The chain employs TRBV6-1 and TRBJ1-2, with a possible D match to TRBD1 (5 bases). Germline CDR1 MNHNS, CDR2 SASEGT. The CDR3 extends over 15 amino acids. Trimming stripped 2 bases from V and 4 bases from J, with 14 bases between. CDR3 DNA sequence: TGTGCCAGCAGTGAATGGTCAGGGACCCGCTATGGCTACACCTTC. The encoded protein is CASSEWSGTRYGYTF.

This chain joins TRBV11-2 and TRBJ1-1; TRBD1 might be the D (6 bases). The germline V and J ends were trimmed by 5 bases and 2 bases, with 18 bases remaining between them. Germline CDR1 and CDR2: SGHAT and FQNNGV. The CDR3 runs 16 residues. CDR3 sequence reads: CASSTAPQGRNTEAFF. The CDR3 coding sequence is TGTGCCAGCAGCACGGCCCCACAGGGACGCAACACTGAAGCTTTCTTT.

This rearrangement joins TRBV7-9 to TRBJ1-4; D may be TRBD1 (5 bases). Deletions cut 5 bases from V and 6 bases from J, with 13 bases between. This CDR3 is built from 14 residues. The V gene's germline CDR1 is SEHNR and CDR2 FQNEAQ (reference sequence). The CDR3 nucleotides are TGTGCCAGCAGCGTCAGGGCTGGGGATGAAAAACTGTTTTTT. Encoded protein: CASSVRAGDEKLFF. Looking up the rest from reference TRBV7-9 and TRBJ1-4 gives the full variable domain: DTGVSQNPRHKITKRGQNVTFRCDPISEHNRLYWYRQTLGQGPEFLTYFQNEAQLEKSRLLSDRFSAERPKGSFSTLEIQRTEQGDSAMYLCASSVRAGDEKLFFGSGTQLSVL.

The J gene is TRBJ2-3, the V gene TRBV18; TRBD1 is a possible D gene (6 bases). Trimming removed 3 bases at V and 2 bases at J, with 21 bases between. The CDR3 is 18 amino acids. The germline CDR1 and CDR2 sequences are KGHSH and LQKENI. DNA of the CDR3: TGTGCCAGCTCACCCCGTTTACGAGACAGGAGCAACACAGATACGCAGTATTTT. It yields the protein CASSPRLRDRSNTDTQYF.

This sequence joins TRBV5-6 and TRBJ2-2; possible D gene TRBD1, 5 bases. This CDR3 is 16 amino acids long. Trimming pared 1 base from V and 4 bases from J, leaving 14 bases between. Germline values: CDR1 SGHDT, CDR2 YYEEEE. This chain's CDR3 is CASSLQGIIGTGELFF. DNA of the CDR3: TGTGCCAGCAGCTTGCAGGGTATTATTGGCACCGGGGAGCTGTTTTTT. The full variable domain, its missing parts supplied by reference TRBV5-6 and TRBJ2-2, is DAGVTQSPTHLIKTRGQQVTLRCSPKSGHDTVSWYQQALGQGPQFIFQYYEEEERQRGNFPDRFSGHQFPNYSSELNVNALLLGDSALYLCASSLQGIIGTGELFFGEGSRLTVL.

This clone has just one count. The rearrangement uses TRBV7-3 and TRBJ2-2; TRBD2 matches 12 bases. Germline V lookup: CDR1 SGHTA, CDR2 FQGTGA. Germline trimming cut 4 bases from V and 4 bases from J; bases unmatched to any gene: 7. The CDR3 is 17 amino acids. The CDR3 sequence: CASSSQSSGRVTGELFF. CDR3 DNA sequence: TGTGCCAGCAGCTCCCAGTCTAGCGGGAGGGTCACCGGGGAGCTGTTTTTT.

This chain links TRBV2 with TRBJ2-2; D is undetermined. Trimming pared 5 bases from V and 1 base from J, leaving 8 bases between. This CDR3 spans 14 amino acids. The germline CDR1 and CDR2 sequences are SNHLY and FYNNEI. The DNA of the CDR3 is TGTGCCAGCAGTCAACACGAGAACACCGGGGAGCTGTTTTTT. Its protein is CASSQHENTGELFF.

The table lists this clone with a count of one. The gene calls are TRBV19 and TRBJ2-3, with D perhaps matching TRBD1 or TRBD2 (5 bases each). Germline lookup yields CDR1 LNHDA and CDR2 SQIVND (reference sequence). The V and J ends lost 7 bases and 1 base respectively, with 15 bases between them. This CDR3 is built from 15 residues. CDR3 sequence (DNA): TGTGCCAGTACGACTGGGGGACGGGGCACAGATACGCAGTATTTT. This gives the protein CASTTGGRGTDTQYF.

In DNA, the CDR3 is TGCGCCAGCAGCCAGGGGGTGTGGCGGCTGAACACCGGGGAGCTGTTTTTT. It yields the protein CASSQGVWRLNTGELFF. The chain has TRBV4-1 and TRBJ2-2; D may correspond to TRBD1 or TRBD2 (5 bases each). The length of the CDR3 is 17 residues. Between the trimmed V and J ends, which lost 3 bases and 1 base, there was a span of 15 bases. Germline V gene data show CDR1 as MGHRA and CDR2 as YSYEKL.

This chain links TRBV18 with TRBJ1-1, with 7 bases that match TRBD1. Looked up from germline, CDR1 is KGHSH and CDR2 is LQKENI. The CDR3 is 15 residues long. The V and J ends lost 0 bases and 5 bases, in that order; junction bases with no gene match: 6. The CDR3 is CASSPPGQSGTEAFF. DNA of the CDR3: TGTGCCAGCTCACCACCGGGACAGTCGGGGACTGAAGCTTTCTTT.

The rearrangement links TRBV5-1 to TRBJ2-7, with 8 bases aligning to TRBD1. Per the germline V gene, CDR1 is SGHRS and CDR2 is YFSETQ. Losses at the gene ends were 3 bases for V and 1 base for J; bases not matched to a gene: 6. The CDR3 runs 15 residues. The CDR3, as DNA: TGCGCCAGCAGCTCTGGAGGGACAGGTTCCTACGAGCAGTACTTC. It yields the protein CASSSGGTGSYEQYF.

This clone was seen only once. The gene calls are TRBV5-4 and TRBJ2-3, with 11 bases fitting TRBD2. Losses at the gene ends were 3 bases for V and 4 bases for J; bases not matched to a gene: 4. There are 15 residues in the CDR3. The germline CDR1 and CDR2 sequences are SGHNT and YYREEE (reference sequence). DNA for the CDR3: TGTGCCAGCAGCTCGACTAGCGGGACCGCAGATACGCAGTATTTT. This sequence encodes CASSSTSGTADTQYF.

This clone occurred once. This may be a read error: a much more frequent sequence differs by one nucleotide. The V call is TRBV28, the J call TRBJ1-5; D is possibly TRBD1 (6 bases). The CDR3 totals 15 residues. The germline gives CDR1 MDHEN, CDR2 SYDVKM. Trimming stripped 5 bases from V and 5 bases from J, with 16 bases between. The CDR3 spells CASSITGTPDQPQHF. DNA for the CDR3: TGTGCCAGCAGTATTACCGGGACACCTGATCAGCCCCAGCATTTT.

The CDR3 reads CASSLSGGRTTQYF. The CDR3 DNA reads TGTGCCAGCAGTTTGAGTGGGGGACGGACTACGCAGTATTTT. The chain recombines TRBV27 with TRBJ2-3; perhaps D is TRBD1 or TRBD2 (5 bases each). The V gene lost 3 bases and the J gene lost 8 bases, with 15 bases spanning the gap. The germline CDR1 and CDR2 sequences are MNHEY and SMNVEV (reference sequence). This CDR3 contains 14 residues.